Shown below are 12 T cell receptor beta chains from a single sample sequenced in a study of T cell responses to AZD1222 COVID-19 vaccine. Some clones are missing from TCRdb's copy, which holds only in-frame ones; the method was immunoSEQ multiplex PCR. The sample consists of 110,000 or so clones, approximately 86% of them appearing once. The sample was peripheral blood, taken 28 days after the second AZD1222 dose. The receptors here all came from an adult who received the AZD1222 COVID-19 vaccine.

The J gene is TRBJ1-1, the V gene TRBV19; D is undetermined. Germline V gives CDR1 LNHDA, CDR2 SQIVND (reference sequence). Trimming took off 2 bases at V and 2 bases at J, with 9 bases between the two ends. This CDR3 has 14 amino acids. Here the CDR3 reads CASSILLFNTEAFF. CDR3 in DNA: TGTGCCAGTAGTATACTTTTATTTAACACTGAAGCTTTCTTT.

The gene calls are TRBV9 and TRBJ1-5; 8 bases line up with TRBD1. The V gene end was trimmed by 4 bases and the J gene end by 6 bases; junction bases not matched to a gene: 6. The length of the CDR3 is 14 residues. The germline V gene has CDR1 SGDLS and CDR2 YYNGEE. CDR3 loop: CASSPRTGGQPQHF. The CDR3 region has the DNA TGTGCCAGCAGCCCACGTACAGGGGGTCAGCCCCAGCATTTT.

The CDR3 sequence: CASSSILGGSGTQYF. Written as DNA, the CDR3 is TGTGCCAGCAGTTCGATACTAGGGGGTAGTGGTACGCAGTATTTT. V and J are TRBV6-5 and TRBJ2-3; the D gene is possibly TRBD1 (6 bases). The CDR3 consists of 15 residues. Between the trimmed V and J ends, which lost 4 bases and 8 bases, there was a span of 19 bases. Germline V gives CDR1 MNHEY, CDR2 SVGAGI.

The chain uses TRBV7-8 and TRBJ2-7, with 7 nucleotides matching TRBD1. CDR3 length equals 14 residues. The V segment lost 5 bases and the J segment 3 bases; nucleotides outside the gene matches: 7. Germline CDR1 reads SGHVS; CDR2 reads FQNEAQ. CDR3 loop: CASSIRDSLYEQYF. Written as DNA, the CDR3 is TGTGCCAGCAGCATCCGGGACAGTCTCTACGAGCAGTACTTC.

This chain uses TRBV9 with TRBJ1-2, with D uncertain. The germline gives CDR1 SGDLS, CDR2 YYNGEE. The CDR3 sequence is 14 residues long. V was clipped by 1 base and J by 4 bases, with 11 bases between them. The CDR3 coding sequence is TGTGCCAGCAGCGTATCCGGGCAGACCTATGGCTACACCTTC. Translating it yields CASSVSGQTYGYTF.

The V gene is TRBV12-5, the J gene TRBJ2-3; 9 bases match TRBD1. This CDR3 is 15 amino acids long. Germline values: CDR1 LGHNT, CDR2 FRNRAP. The V gene end was trimmed by 7 bases and the J gene end by 4 bases; junction bases not matched to a gene: 9. CDR3 nucleotides: TGTGCTAGTGCCAAGGGACAGGGCACCGCAGATACGCAGTATTTT. Protein: CASAKGQGTADTQYF. Supplemented by reference TRBV12-5 and TRBJ2-3, the full variable domain reads DARVTQTPRHKVTEMGQEVTMRCQPILGHNTVFWYRQTMMQGLELLAYFRNRAPLDDSGMPKDRFSAEMPDATLATLKIQPSEPRDSAVYFCASAKGQGTADTQYFGPGTRLTVL.

The rearrangement uses TRBV5-4 and TRBJ1-3; 11 nucleotides align to TRBD1. CDR3 length equals 16 residues. V dropped 4 bases and J dropped 1; count of bases not matched to a gene: 4. Germline assignment: CDR1 SGHNT and CDR2 YYREEE (reference sequence). The CDR3 region has the DNA TGTGCCAGCAGCCCAGGGACAGGGGGTTCTGGAAACACCATATATTTT. It translates to CASSPGTGGSGNTIYF.

This chain uses TRBV19 with TRBJ1-1; D remains ambiguous. V was shortened by 10 bases and J by 4 bases, with 10 bases between the two germline ends. Germline loops: CDR1 LNHDA, CDR2 SQIVND (reference sequence). The CDR3 contains 11 residues. Here the CDR3 DNA reads TGTGCCACCTCCACCCCCACTGAAGCTTTCTTT. This translates into CATSTPTEAFF.

The rearrangement uses TRBV11-2 and TRBJ2-7; 11 positions agree with TRBD2. Losses at the gene ends were 5 bases for V and 12 bases for J; bases not matched to a gene: 6. The CDR3 extends over 12 amino acids. Germline CDR1 and CDR2: SGHAT and FQNNGV. The CDR3 DNA follows: TGTGCCAGCAGCCCGACTAGCGGGGCCAGGTACTTC. This gives the protein CASSPTSGARYF.

CDR3 region: CASSATGTRGSETQYF. In DNA form, the CDR3 reads TGTGCCAGCAGCGCTACCGGGACTAGAGGCTCAGAGACCCAGTACTTC. The V call is TRBV7-3, the J call TRBJ2-5; 8 bases match TRBD2. Germline V gene data show CDR1 as SGHTA and CDR2 as FQGTGA. The CDR3 consists of 16 residues. V dropped 5 bases and J dropped 4; count of bases not matched to a gene: 12.

The chain recombines TRBV7-8 with TRBJ2-2; TRBD1 might be the D (5 bases). The CDR3 is 15 residues long. CDR1 is SGHVS, CDR2 FQNEAQ, per germline. Between the trimmed V and J ends, which lost 4 bases and 7 bases, there was a span of 16 bases. CDR3 in DNA: TGTGCCAGCAGCTCCAAAAGGGGTTATATCGGGGAGCTGTTTTTT. Translation: CASSSKRGYIGELFF.

The chain carries TRBV27 and TRBJ2-7; 7 positions match TRBD1. This CDR3 is 16 amino acids long. The V and J ends lost 4 bases and 2 bases, in that order; junction bases with no gene match: 11. Per the germline V gene, CDR1 is MNHEY and CDR2 is SMNVEV (reference sequence). As DNA, the CDR3 is TGTGCCAGCAGTTCGATTCCGGGACAGATTACCTACGAGCAGTACTTC. Its protein is CASSSIPGQITYEQYF.